The 5 T cell receptor beta chains reported below all come from one sample, sequenced in a study of blood T cell repertoires in COVID-19. Assay used: immunoSEQ multiplex PCR; TCRdb lists only in-frame clones, some missing. The sample holds fewer than 9,000 clones, 70% to 85% seen once. Material for sequencing was peripheral blood. The receptor set was obtained from a human donor with active COVID-19. The donor label of this sample is uncertain.

This clone has a handful of counts. The V and J genes are TRBV7-9 and TRBJ1-6, with D perhaps TRBD1 (6 bases). The germline V and J ends were trimmed by 1 base and 9 bases, with 10 bases remaining between them. Germline-derived CDR1 and CDR2 are SEHNR and FQNEAQ (reference sequence). This CDR3 comprises 14 residues. This CDR3 reads CASSLGQAGSPLHF. The CDR3 DNA reads as TGTGCCAGCAGCTTAGGACAGGCGGGTTCACCCCTCCACTTT.

V gene TRBV27 combines with J gene TRBJ2-3; D gene ambiguous. The CDR3 has 15 amino acids. V was clipped by 3 bases and J by 1 base, with 11 bases between them. CDR1 MNHEY and CDR2 SMNVEV come from the germline V gene (reference sequence). CDR3 residues: CASSFSDRGTDTQYF. As DNA, the CDR3 is TGTGCCAGCAGTTTTTCGGATCGGGGCACAGATACGCAGTATTTT.

The rearrangement uses TRBV23-1 and TRBJ2-1; the match to TRBD2 covers 7 bases. TRBV23-1 is classed as an ORF, of uncertain function. The CDR3 contains 16 residues. Trimming took 4 bases from V and 3 from J; bases not matched to a gene: 9. This CDR3 is CASSRSLAEIYNEQFF. The DNA for the CDR3 is TGCGCCAGCAGTCGGAGTCTAGCGGAAATCTACAATGAGCAGTTCTTC.

V gene TRBV18 combines with J gene TRBJ2-1; TRBD1 might be the D (5 bases). The CDR3 has 15 amino acids. Germline CDR1 is KGHSH and CDR2 is LQKENI. V was cut by 2 bases and J by 4 bases, with 12 bases left in between. CDR3 sequence reads: CASSPIGHGYNEQFF. The CDR3 region has the DNA TGTGCCAGCTCACCAATCGGACACGGATACAATGAGCAGTTCTTC.

This rearrangement joins TRBV10-3 to TRBJ2-3; possibly TRBD2 for D (5 bases). V shed 11 bases and J shed 4 bases, with 22 bases lying between them. The CDR3 length is 15 residues. CDR1 ENHRY and CDR2 SYGVKD come from the germline V gene. The CDR3 reads CAHRAGLASSDTQYF. The CDR3 nucleotides are TGTGCCCACCGTGCCGGGCTAGCTTCGTCAGATACGCAGTATTTT.